One T cell receptor beta chain is described in this entry. The sample belongs to a study of T cells after yellow fever vaccination. On the study more broadly: SMART-Seq v4 Ultra Low Input handled preparation of low-cell-number fractions.

Germline CDR1 reads ENHRY; CDR2 reads SYGVKD. CDR3 size: 14 residues. V was shortened by 0 bases and J by 2 bases, with 7 bases between the two germline ends. Via MiXCR, TCRdb re-called the 5' RACE reads, giving one row per CDR3 protein. The sample shows about 99,000 distinct CDR3 sequences, under 6.5% of them seen only once. The receptor was isolated from a man aged 18 to 29 who received the YFV17D yellow fever vaccine. The chain carries TRBV10-3 and TRBJ1-2, with D possibly being TRBD1 (5 bases). Sequences were derived from CD8+ T cells sorted from PBMCs, sampled 10 days after the yellow fever booster vaccination. CDR3 residues: CAISESAGNYGYTF. The CDR3 coding sequence is TGTGCCATCAGTGAGTCGGCAGGGAACTATGGCTACACCTTC.